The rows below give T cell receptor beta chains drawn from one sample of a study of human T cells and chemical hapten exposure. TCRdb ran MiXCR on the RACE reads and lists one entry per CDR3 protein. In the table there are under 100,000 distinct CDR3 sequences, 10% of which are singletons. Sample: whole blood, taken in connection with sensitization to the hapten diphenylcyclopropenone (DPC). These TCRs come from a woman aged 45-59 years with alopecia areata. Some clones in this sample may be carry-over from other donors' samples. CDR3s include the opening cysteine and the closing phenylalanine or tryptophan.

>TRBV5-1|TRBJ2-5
CASSAAFPTTSGTKETQYF
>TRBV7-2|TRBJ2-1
CASSPGKHNEQFF
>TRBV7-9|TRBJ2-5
CASSPRTSGRLQETQYF
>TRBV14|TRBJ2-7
CASSQALAGAYEQYF
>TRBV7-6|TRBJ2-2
CASKGAATGELFF
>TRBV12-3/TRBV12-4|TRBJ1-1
CASGLGGTEAFF
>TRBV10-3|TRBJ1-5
CAISDPGLINQPQHF
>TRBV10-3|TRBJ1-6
CAISENQSNSPLHF
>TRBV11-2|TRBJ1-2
CASSLDLGTGYTF
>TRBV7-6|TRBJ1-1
CASSFSGNTEAFF
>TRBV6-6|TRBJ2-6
CASRQGANVLTF
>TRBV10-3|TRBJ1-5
CAISGDSDQPQHF
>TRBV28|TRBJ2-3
CASSSPGQGFDTQYF
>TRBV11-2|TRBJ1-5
CASSLEGAHYSNQPQHF
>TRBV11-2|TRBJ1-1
CASSPTFEAFF
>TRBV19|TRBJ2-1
CASSIWAGEQFF
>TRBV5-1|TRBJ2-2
CASSTRQGQNTGELFF
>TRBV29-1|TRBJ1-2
CSVADRGNYGYTF
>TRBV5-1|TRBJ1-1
CASSKETGQNTEAFF
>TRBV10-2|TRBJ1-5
CASSESGHRNQPQHF
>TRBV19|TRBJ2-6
CASRDRRSSGANVLTF
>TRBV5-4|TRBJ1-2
CASSFPGTGHYGYTF